This passage covers 31 T cell receptor beta chains from one sample sequenced in a study of CD8+ T cells in alopecia areata. Sequencing used cDNA as its template, made by extracting RNA and reverse transcribing it. Assay used: immunoSEQ multiplex PCR; TCRdb lists only in-frame clones, some missing. Found here are about 110,000 clones, 45% to 60% of them singletons; the top ten hold over 20%. Sequenced input: NKG2D-low CD8+ T cells sorted from blood. These receptors were collected from a human donor with alopecia areata.

The rearrangement uses TRBV4-1 and TRBJ2-7; D not resolved. The germline V gene encodes CDR1 MGHRA and CDR2 YSYEKL. The CDR3 is 13 residues long. Trimming pared 2 bases from V and 6 bases from J, leaving 11 bases between. CDR3 in DNA: TGCGCCAGCAGCCAACACCCCGACTCCGAGCAGTACTTC. As protein: CASSQHPDSEQYF.

The V call is TRBV6-1, the J call TRBJ1-5, with a weak D call TRBD1 (6 bases). The CDR3 has 16 amino acids. V was trimmed by 2 bases and J by 6 bases, leaving 17 bases between them. Germline CDR1 reads MNHNS; CDR2 reads SASEGT. In DNA form, the CDR3 reads TGTGCCAGCAGTGAATCAGGAGGGGGGTTTCGTCAGCCCCAGCATTTT. This translates into CASSESGGGFRQPQHF.

This rearrangement joins TRBV9 to TRBJ2-7; TRBD2 aligns across 9 bases. CDR1 and CDR2 from the germline V gene are SGDLS and YYNGEE. This CDR3 contains 14 residues. Losses at the gene ends were 3 bases for V and 3 bases for J; bases not matched to a gene: 4. CDR3 sequence (DNA): TGTGCCAGCAGCGAAGCGGGAGGTGACTACGAGCAGTACTTC. Its protein product is CASSEAGGDYEQYF.

The V call is TRBV7-9, the J call TRBJ2-2, with TRBD2 identical over 10 bases. The trim removed 4 bases at V and 4 bases at J, leaving 9 bases unmatched. From germline, CDR1 is SEHNR and CDR2 FQNEAQ (reference sequence). The CDR3 covers 17 residues. CDR3 nucleotide sequence: TGTGCCAGCAGCTCCCCACAGGTAGCGGGAGGCACCGGGGAGCTGTTTTTT. This sequence encodes CASSSPQVAGGTGELFF. Complete variable domain (other parts from reference TRBV7-9 and TRBJ2-2): DTGVSQNPRHKITKRGQNVTFRCDPISEHNRLYWYRQTLGQGPEFLTYFQNEAQLEKSRLLSDRFSAERPKGSFSTLEIQRTEQGDSAMYLCASSSPQVAGGTGELFFGEGSRLTVL.

This clone was counted only a few times. This chain links TRBV6-5 with TRBJ2-1, with 8 bases fitting TRBD2. Unmatched junction bases numbered 7, after V lost 6 bases and J lost 6 bases. The CDR3 runs 14 residues. Germline V CDR1 and CDR2: MNHEY, SVGAGI. The CDR3 protein is CASSTGLGINEQFF. For the CDR3, the DNA is TGTGCCAGCAGCACGGGACTAGGTATCAATGAGCAGTTCTTC.

The V call is TRBV6-1, the J call TRBJ2-1; 9 bases fit TRBD1. The junction had 8 bases not matched to a gene; V was cut back by 10 bases and J by 10 bases. CDR1 and CDR2 (germline): MNHNS, SASEGT. There are 12 residues in the CDR3. CDR3 in DNA: TGTGCCACCCAACAGGGGGCTGTGGAGCAGTTCTTC. It translates to CATQQGAVEQFF.

This clone was counted a few times. DNA of the CDR3: TGTGCCAGCAGCTTCCAAGAGACCCAGTACTTC. Encoded protein: CASSFQETQYF. The chain joins TRBV5-5 to TRBJ2-5; D not resolved. Trimming shortened V by 2 bases and J by 1 base, and 0 bases separated the two germline ends. There are 11 residues in the CDR3. Germline CDR1 and CDR2: SGHKS and YYEKEE (reference sequence).

This chain joins TRBV4-1 and TRBJ1-5; D call uncertain. Looked up from germline, CDR1 is MGHRA and CDR2 is YSYEKL. Trimming cost V 0 bases and J 4 bases, with 7 bases left between them. The CDR3 has 14 amino acids. CDR3 residues: CASSQDRLNQPQHF. As DNA, the CDR3 is TGCGCCAGCAGCCAAGACAGGCTTAATCAGCCCCAGCATTTT.

This clone was seen more than once but under ten times. The gene calls are TRBV28 and TRBJ1-1; 7 bases are shared with TRBD1. Germline lookup yields CDR1 MDHEN and CDR2 SYDVKM. This CDR3 comprises 16 residues. The trim removed 3 bases at V and 6 bases at J, leaving 13 bases unmatched. CDR3 region: CASSLYLTGSDAEAFF. The CDR3, as DNA: TGTGCCAGCAGTTTGTACCTGACAGGGAGTGACGCTGAAGCTTTCTTT.

The gene calls are TRBV25-1 and TRBJ2-1, with TRBD2 as a possible D gene (6 bases). The germline CDR1 and CDR2 sequences are MGHDK and SYGVNS. V dropped 4 bases and J dropped 4 bases, with 14 bases sitting between them. The CDR3 consists of 15 residues. CDR3 coding DNA: TGTGCCAGCAGTGGGCGGGACCTACCGTACAATGAGCAGTTCTTC. Amino acid sequence: CASSGRDLPYNEQFF.

V usage is TRBV27 and J usage is TRBJ2-5; TRBD2 aligns across 9 bases. From germline, CDR1 is MNHEY and CDR2 SMNVEV (reference sequence). Trimming took 5 bases from V and 5 from J; bases not matched to a gene: 15. There are 17 residues in the CDR3. The CDR3 protein is CASSPPLAGDRRETQYF. Here the CDR3 DNA reads TGTGCCAGCAGTCCCCCCTTAGCGGGAGATCGGCGGGAGACCCAGTACTTC.

J is TRBJ1-4 and V is TRBV30, with a weak D call TRBD1 (5 bases). In germline, CDR1 is GTSNPN, CDR2 SVGIG (reference sequence). The CDR3 totals 16 residues. V lost 3 bases to trimming and J lost 8 bases, with 22 bases between them. CDR3 protein: CAWSGTDQAGYEKLFF. The CDR3 region has the DNA TGTGCCTGGAGCGGGACGGATCAAGCGGGATACGAAAAACTGTTTTTT.

This clone was picked up one time. The chain is built from TRBV4-2 and TRBJ2-7; a possible D gene is TRBD1 (6 bases). The CDR3 runs 15 residues. From germline, CDR1 is LGHNA and CDR2 YNFKEQ. V lost 4 bases and J lost 3, with 16 bases in between. The CDR3 coding sequence is TGTGCCAGCAGCCCCGGAGCAGGGGCGTTCTACGAGCAGTACTTC. It specifies CASSPGAGAFYEQYF.

The V and J genes are TRBV2 and TRBJ1-2; tentative D call: TRBD1 (5 bases). Trimming removed 4 bases from V and 3 bases from J, with 18 bases in between. The germline CDR1 and CDR2 sequences are SNHLY and FYNNEI. The CDR3 length is 16 residues. The DNA of the CDR3 is TGTGCCAGCAGTGGTAGTCGTGAGTGGGGCCACTATGGCTACACCTTC. Protein product: CASSGSREWGHYGYTF.

This clone was counted a few times. The J gene is TRBJ2-5, the V gene TRBV4-1; D is unresolved. Germline lookup yields CDR1 MGHRA and CDR2 YSYEKL. V was shortened by 0 bases and J by 4 bases, with 3 bases between the two germline ends. The CDR3 is 12 amino acids. CDR3 loop: CASSQEGETQYF. CDR3 DNA sequence: TGCGCCAGCAGCCAAGAGGGAGAGACCCAGTACTTC.

Regarding this clone: Other DNA sequences of this sample code for an identical CDR3. V gene TRBV27 combines with J gene TRBJ2-7, with unresolved D. The CDR3 consists of 11 residues. The germline V and J ends were trimmed by 5 bases and 3 bases, with 5 bases remaining between them. Germline CDR1 reads MNHEY; CDR2 reads SMNVEV (reference sequence). The CDR3 is CASSKGYEQYF. DNA for the CDR3: TGTGCCAGCAGTAAGGGCTACGAGCAGTACTTC.

The chain joins TRBV14 to TRBJ2-7, with TRBD1 matching 9 bases. Per the germline V gene, CDR1 is SGHDN and CDR2 is FVKESK. This CDR3 spans 14 amino acids. J lost 2 bases, V lost 3 bases, and 2 bases had no gene match. CDR3 nucleotides: TGTGCCAGCAGCCACGGACAGGGGACCTACGAGCAGTACTTC. It is translated as CASSHGQGTYEQYF.

The chain has TRBV2 and TRBJ2-2; the D is unclear. Deletions cut 11 bases from V and 6 bases from J, with 13 bases between. Germline values: CDR1 SNHLY, CDR2 FYNNEI. CDR3 length: 12 residues. The CDR3 nucleotides read TGTGCCGTCCGGGCTCCCGCCGGGGAGCTGTTTTTT. This translates into CAVRAPAGELFF.

This clone occurred a few times. This sequence joins TRBV23-1 and TRBJ2-6, with a weak D call TRBD2 (5 bases). TRBV23-1 is noted as an ORF with a role that remains uncertain. CDR3 length: 19 residues. The germline V and J ends were trimmed by 2 bases and 1 base, with 18 bases remaining between them. In DNA, the CDR3 is TGCGCCAGCAGTCAAGTTGGAGGCAGGCAGCATTCTGGGGCCAACGTCCTGACTTTC. Translating it yields CASSQVGGRQHSGANVLTF.

V and J are TRBV6-5 and TRBJ1-2; D perhaps matches TRBD1 (5 bases). The CDR3 length is 15 residues. Per the germline V gene, CDR1 is MNHEY and CDR2 is SVGAGI. V lost 2 bases, J lost 2 bases, and 12 bases lay in between. In DNA form, the CDR3 reads TGTGCCAGCAGTTACGAAGGGACGTTCAACTATGGCTACACCTTC. Amino acid sequence: CASSYEGTFNYGYTF.

The sample holds a few counts of this clone. The chain has TRBV7-9 and TRBJ2-7, with D tentatively TRBD1 or TRBD2 (6 bases each). CDR3 size: 15 residues. Germline-derived CDR1 and CDR2 are SEHNR and FQNEAQ (reference sequence). Between the trimmed V and J ends, which lost 5 bases and 0 bases, there was a span of 14 bases. CDR3 sequence: CASSGGLMSSYEQYF. The DNA of the CDR3 is TGTGCCAGCAGCGGGGGGCTCATGAGCTCCTACGAGCAGTACTTC.

This clone has only one observation. Here the CDR3 DNA reads TGTGCCACCAAGGGGGCGCGTTCGTCCGGGGAGCTGTTTTTT. Protein sequence: CATKGARSSGELFF. J is TRBJ2-2 and V is TRBV11-3, with 7 bases fitting TRBD1. The CDR3 has 14 residues. V dropped 10 bases and J dropped 6; count of bases not matched to a gene: 11. Germline values: CDR1 SGHNT, CDR2 YENEEA.

This clone was seen a handful of times. The rearrangement joins TRBV27 to TRBJ2-1; D gene uncertain. Germline V lookup: CDR1 MNHEY, CDR2 SMNVEV (reference sequence). V lost 6 bases, J lost 10 bases, and 16 bases lay in between. The CDR3 extends over 13 amino acids. CDR3 region: CASSFDKEREQFF. The CDR3 nucleotides are TGTGCCAGCAGCTTTGACAAAGAGCGAGAGCAGTTCTTC.

The count of this clone is one. The genes are TRBV2 and TRBJ2-1; 9 bases fit TRBD2. The CDR3 runs 15 residues. V was clipped by 6 bases and J by 7 bases; unmatched bases: 10. Germline CDR1 reads SNHLY; CDR2 reads FYNNEI. The CDR3 DNA is TGTGCCAGCAGACTTTTGGCGGGGGGGGAGAATGAGCAGTTCTTC. Amino acid sequence: CASRLLAGGENEQFF.

This chain links TRBV13 with TRBJ2-7; 12 positions match TRBD1. This CDR3 is 15 amino acids long. Trimming at V came to 6 bases and at J to 3 bases, leaving 6 bases not matched to a gene. CDR1 is PRHDT, CDR2 FYEKMQ, per germline (reference sequence). The CDR3 sequence is CASSNRDRGHYEQYF. In DNA form, the CDR3 reads TGTGCCAGCAGTAACCGGGACAGGGGGCACTACGAGCAGTACTTC. Full variable domain (rest looked up from reference TRBV13 and TRBJ2-7): AAGVIQSPRHLIKEKRETATLKCYPIPRHDTVYWYQQGPGQDPQFLISFYEKMQSDKGSIPDRFSAQQFSDYHSELNMSSLELGDSALYFCASSNRDRGHYEQYFGPGTRLTVT.

The rearrangement joins TRBV25-1 to TRBJ2-7; D perhaps matches TRBD2 (5 bases). There are 10 residues in the CDR3. V lost 9 bases and J lost 6, with 9 bases in between. Germline V lookup: CDR1 MGHDK, CDR2 SYGVNS. Here the CDR3 DNA reads TGTGCCAGTATGAGCGGCGAGCAGTACTTC. Its protein product is CASMSGEQYF.

In this sample, this clone turned up once. This chain uses TRBV27 with TRBJ2-7; 7 nucleotides agree with TRBD2. The CDR3 length is 14 residues. Germline CDR1 MNHEY, CDR2 SMNVEV (reference sequence). Trimming removed 0 bases from V and 2 bases from J; junction bases left unmatched: 1. Written as DNA, the CDR3 is TGTGCCAGCAGTTTATCCGCGGGAGCCTACGAGCAGTACTTC. It is translated as CASSLSAGAYEQYF.

The chain uses TRBV9 and TRBJ2-5; D is ambiguous. Trimming cost V 3 bases and J 4 bases, with 10 bases left between them. Germline loops: CDR1 SGDLS, CDR2 YYNGEE. The CDR3 loop spans 13 amino acids. CDR3 DNA: TGTGCCAGCAGCGCACCAAGAGGAGAGACCCAGTACTTC. The encoded protein is CASSAPRGETQYF.

This chain links TRBV29-1 with TRBJ2-5; 8 bases are a match to TRBD2. CDR3 length: 15 residues. Unmatched junction bases numbered 8, after V lost 3 bases and J lost 2 bases. Germline CDR1 reads SQVTM; CDR2 reads ANQGSEA. The CDR3 coding sequence is TGCAGCGTTGATGGACTAGCCTTAAGGCAAGAGACCCAGTACTTC. It codes for CSVDGLALRQETQYF.

This clone has more than one count but fewer than ten. The J gene is TRBJ1-4, the V gene TRBV6-1; D not resolved. V was clipped by 3 bases and J by 6 bases, with 5 bases between them. The CDR3 has 12 residues. CDR1 is MNHNS, CDR2 SASEGT, per germline. This chain's CDR3 is CASSEWDEKLFF. The CDR3 bases are TGTGCCAGCAGTGAGTGGGATGAAAAACTGTTTTTT.

This clone was seen only a few times. V is TRBV29-1 and J is TRBJ2-3, with TRBD2 identical over 7 bases. Germline CDR1 is SQVTM and CDR2 is ANQGSEA. V dropped 2 bases and J dropped 3; count of bases not matched to a gene: 5. CDR3 length equals 14 residues. DNA of the CDR3: TGCAGCGTTGAACTAGCGGTTGCTACAGATACGCAGTATTTT. Amino acid sequence: CSVELAVATDTQYF.